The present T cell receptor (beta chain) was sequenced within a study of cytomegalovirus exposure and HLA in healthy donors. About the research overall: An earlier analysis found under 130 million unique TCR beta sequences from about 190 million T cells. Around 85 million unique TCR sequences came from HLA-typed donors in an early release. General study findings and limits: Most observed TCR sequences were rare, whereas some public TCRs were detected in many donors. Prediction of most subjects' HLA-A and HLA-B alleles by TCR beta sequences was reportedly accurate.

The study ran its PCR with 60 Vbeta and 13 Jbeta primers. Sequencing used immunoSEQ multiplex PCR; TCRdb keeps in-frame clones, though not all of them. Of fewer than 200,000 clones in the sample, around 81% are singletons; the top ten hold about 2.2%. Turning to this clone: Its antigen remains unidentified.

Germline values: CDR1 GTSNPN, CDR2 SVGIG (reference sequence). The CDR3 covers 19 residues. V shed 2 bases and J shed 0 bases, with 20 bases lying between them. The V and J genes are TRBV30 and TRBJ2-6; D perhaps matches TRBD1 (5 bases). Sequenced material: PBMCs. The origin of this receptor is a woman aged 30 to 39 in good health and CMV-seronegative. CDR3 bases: TGTGCCTGGAGTATCCTGACAGATCACATTAACTCTGGGGCCAACGTCCTGACTTTC. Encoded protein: CAWSILTDHINSGANVLTF.